This TCR beta chain was recorded in a study of blood T cell repertoires in COVID-19. Study-level background: PBMCs, B-cell-depleted T cells, or T cells were the source of the cDNA or gDNA that made up the material.

Assay used: immunoSEQ multiplex PCR; TCRdb lists only in-frame clones, some missing. Among fewer than 70,000 clones, around 80% were seen once, and the ten largest hold 12%. Germline values: CDR1 LNHDA, CDR2 SQIVND (reference sequence). Trimming took 0 bases from V and 6 from J, leaving 5 bases between them. The CDR3 spans 12 residues. The specimen was peripheral blood. The chain couples TRBV19 to TRBJ1-1; D call uncertain. This TCR was sampled from a human donor in a cohort sampled during active COVID-19. Here the CDR3 DNA reads TGTGCCAGTAGTATAGATCTATCTGAAGCTTTCTTT. Translated: CASSIDLSEAFF.